The T cell receptor (beta chain) under discussion was sequenced for a study of T cells expressing NK-cell markers. TCRdb reprocessed the 5' RACE reads; each CDR3 protein has one entry and no DNA is given. This sample's table reports around 260,000 distinct CDR3 sequences. The germline gives CDR1 LGHNA, CDR2 YNFKEQ. This CDR3 is 17 amino acids long. The specimen was blood T cells: a sorted CD56 or NKG2C T cell subset, CD4+ or CD8+ T cells, or bulk PBMC T cells (not recorded which). This sequence joins TRBV4-2 and TRBJ2-1; TCRdb's D call of TRBD1 is untestable without DNA. The TCR was taken from a woman between 18 and 70 years old in good health. CDR3 loop: CASSQVQGGSSYNEQFF.